This T cell receptor (beta chain) was captured in a study of blood T cells in healthy people across ages. Primed by a sample-barcoded 5' primer and a J-beta primer mix, a second PCR proceeded for about 6 to 12 cycles. TCRdb analysed the 5' RACE reads with MiXCR anew, one entry per CDR3 protein. The sample shows about 680,000 distinct CDR3 sequences, roughly 49% of them seen only once. The CDR3 has 16 amino acids. Germline V gene data show CDR1 as MNHNY and CDR2 as SVGAGI (reference sequence). V lost 4 bases, J lost 4 bases, and 17 bases lay in between. In this sample, this clonotype turned up a few times.

This clonotype was sampled from a woman aged 60 to 75 in good health. Sequencing used blood. V is TRBV6-6 and J is TRBJ2-1; D uncertain. The chain's CDR3 is CASSSRSSTAYNEQFF. The CDR3 DNA follows: TGTGCCAGCAGTTCCCGATCAAGTACCGCGTACAATGAGCAGTTCTTC.